What follows are 25 T cell receptor beta chains derived from one specimen sequenced in a study of T cells in women clearing cervical HPV infection. Generated by immunoSEQ multiplex PCR, the TCRdb table keeps only in-frame clones and is missing some. The data show 15,000 to 20,000 clones, and the top ten clones hold about 10%. What was sequenced was blood buffy coat. Receptors were obtained from a woman aged 18 to 75 with a cervical HPV16 infection that either progressed to CIN3+ or cleared (not recorded which).

For this clone: The read ends 3 residues shy of where the CDR3 ends; the end is completed using the germline J gene. V is TRBV20-1 and J is TRBJ1-3; 7 bases line up with TRBD1. The trim removed 3 bases at V and 3 bases at J, leaving 5 bases unmatched. The germline CDR1 and CDR2 sequences are DFQATT and SNEGSKA (reference sequence). The CDR3 is 14 residues long. The CDR3 protein is CSARPTGVGNTIYF. The CDR3 DNA, read in part, is TGCAGTGCTAGGCCTACAGGGGTTGGAAACACC.

Comment on this clone: Coverage ceases 3 residues before the CDR3 finishes, and the germline J gene fills in the end. V and J are TRBV11-2 and TRBJ2-7; TRBD2 matches at 9 bases. The CDR3 is 15 residues long. In germline, CDR1 is SGHAT, CDR2 FQNNGV. The J segment lost 1 base and the V segment lost 4 bases, leaving 5 bases of the junction unmatched. CDR3 DNA (partial): TGTGCCAGCAGCTATCAAGCGGGGGGTTCCTACGAG. This codes for CASSYQAGGSYE. The whole CDR3 sequence reads CASSYQAGGSYEQYF.

For this clone: Read sequence stops 3 residues before the CDR3 end, and the germline J gene provides the missing end. The chain joins TRBV7-8 to TRBJ2-3, with 11 nucleotides matching TRBD1. CDR3 length equals 14 residues. The germline CDR1 and CDR2 sequences are SGHVS and FQNEAQ. This CDR3 reads CASSLDRGRQPQYF. The sequenced part of the CDR3 DNA is TGTGCCAGCAGCTTGGACAGGGGGCGACAGCCG.

Of note for this clone: The read is 3 residues too short to cover the CDR3 end, so that end is filled in from the germline J gene. J is TRBJ2-1 and V is TRBV20-1; TRBD2 matches 13 bases. The J segment lost 8 bases and the V segment lost 4 bases, leaving 14 bases of the junction unmatched. Germline assignment: CDR1 DFQATT and CDR2 SNEGSKA (reference sequence). The CDR3 has 17 amino acids. The CDR3 loop reads CSATSFRLAGGGDEQFF. The sequenced CDR3 bases are TGCAGTGCTACCTCGTTTAGACTAGCGGGAGGAGGCGATGAG.

Turning to this clone: The CDR3 goes on 3 residues after the read ends, and that part is filled in from the germline J gene. The chain has TRBV7-2 and TRBJ1-4; 7 bases align to TRBD1. Germline trimming cut 4 bases from V and 5 bases from J; bases unmatched to any gene: 4. CDR3 length: 14 amino acids. Germline-derived CDR1 and CDR2 are SGHTA and FQGNSA. The CDR3 spells CASSSGQQNEKLFF. CDR3 bases read: TGTGCCAGCAGCTCGGGACAGCAAAATGAAAAA.

To note about this clone: The sequenced fragment ends 3 residues before the CDR3 boundary, so the rest is inferred from the germline J gene. The genes are TRBV2 and TRBJ1-6; TRBD1 aligns across 7 bases. Per the germline V gene, CDR1 is SNHLY and CDR2 is FYNNEI. The CDR3 runs 14 residues. The junction had 1 base not matched to a gene; V was cut back by 4 bases and J by 4 bases. CDR3 region: CASSADRYNSPLHF. The sequenced part of the CDR3 DNA is TGTGCCAGCAGTGCGGACAGGTATAATTCACCC. Full variable domain (remainder filled in from reference TRBV2 and TRBJ1-6): EPEVTQTPSHQVTQMGQEVILRCVPISNHLYFYWYRQILGQKVEFLVSFYNNEISEKSEIFDDQFSVERPDGSNFTLKIRSTKLEDSAMYFCASSADRYNSPLHFGNGTRLTVT.

Concerning this clone: The missing CDR3 end, 3 residues past where the read stops, is filled in from the germline J gene. The chain couples TRBV11-3 to TRBJ1-1; D is unresolved. Germline assignment: CDR1 SGHNT and CDR2 YENEEA. The germline V and J ends were trimmed by 5 bases and 2 bases, with 12 bases remaining between them. This CDR3 comprises 14 residues. Here the CDR3 reads CASSKRTVNTEAFF. The CDR3 DNA, read in part, is TGTGCCAGCAGCAAGCGGACGGTAAACACTGAA. Variable domain in full (rest from reference TRBV11-3 and TRBJ1-1): EAGVVQSPRYKIIEKKQPVAFWCNPISGHNTLYWYLQNLGQGPELLIRYENEEAVDDSQLPKDRFSAERLKGVDSTLKIQPAELGDSAVYLCASSKRTVNTEAFFGQGTRLTVV.

On this clone: The read falls 3 residues short of the CDR3 end, and the missing part is taken from the germline J gene. This chain uses TRBV7-2 with TRBJ1-2; 8 bases agree with TRBD1. CDR1 and CDR2 from the germline V gene are SGHTA and FQGNSA. The CDR3 covers 13 residues. The CDR3: CASRRWGQADYTF. The CDR3 DNA, read in part, is TGTGCCAGCAGGCGCTGGGGACAGGCGGAC.

According to its frequency, this clone is medium-sized. Other DNA sequences in this sample translate to the same CDR3. CDR3 DNA, as far as it was read: TGTGCCAGCAGCTTGGCAGGCTATAATTCACCC. Its translation is CASSLAGYNSP. The CDR3 in full is CASSLAGYNSPLHF. This chain links TRBV5-6 with TRBJ1-6, with no clear D. Coverage ceases 3 residues before the CDR3 finishes, and the germline J gene fills in the end. V was shortened by 0 bases and J by 3 bases, with 4 bases between the two germline ends. From germline, CDR1 is SGHDT and CDR2 YYEEEE. There are 14 residues in the CDR3.

To note about this clone: The read halts 3 residues ahead of the CDR3 end, with the missing end drawn from the germline J gene. The chain carries TRBV7-2 and TRBJ1-3, with no clear D. The germline V and J ends were trimmed by 2 bases and 0 bases, with 5 bases remaining between them. The CDR3 runs 14 residues. The V gene's germline CDR1 is SGHTA and CDR2 FQGNSA. CDR3: CASSLFHSGNTIYF. Incomplete CDR3 DNA: TGTGCCAGCAGCTTATTCCACTCTGGAAACACC.

The sequenced part of the CDR3 DNA is TGCAGCGTTGGAAGGACAGTTGATACGAACACTGAA. Its protein product is CSVGRTVDTNTE. The entire CDR3 reads CSVGRTVDTNTEAFF. The chain uses TRBV29-1 and TRBJ1-1, with a tentative D call TRBD1 (6 bases). The observed sequence ends 3 residues before the CDR3 terminus, with the missing tail filled in from the germline J gene. V gave up 4 bases and J gave up 1 base, with 16 bases separating them. Germline values: CDR1 SQVTM, CDR2 ANQGSEA. The CDR3 runs 15 residues.

Details on this clone: The CDR3 end is not reached by the read, which stops 3 residues before it; the germline J gene fills it in. The V and J genes are TRBV20-1 and TRBJ2-2; possibly TRBD2 for D (5 bases). This CDR3 comprises 16 residues. Germline-derived CDR1 and CDR2 are DFQATT and SNEGSKA (reference sequence). The CDR3 sequence: CSVLGDTSSYNSPLFF. The sequenced part of the CDR3 DNA is TGCAGTGTCCTCGGGGATACCAGCTCCTATAATTCACCG.

As for this clone: The read finishes 3 residues shy of the CDR3 end, and the germline J gene is used to complete it. This rearrangement joins TRBV20-1 to TRBJ2-5, with a weak D call TRBD2 (6 bases). Trimming shortened V by 4 bases and J by 4 bases, and 13 bases separated the two germline ends. In germline, CDR1 is DFQATT, CDR2 SNEGSKA (reference sequence). CDR3 length: 13 residues. The CDR3 bases that were read are TGCAGTGCTATCTCCGGGGGAGTAGAGACC. The encoded protein is CSAISGGVET. The complete CDR3 reads CSAISGGVETQYF.

Points on this clone: The read halts 3 residues ahead of the CDR3 end, with the missing end drawn from the germline J gene. The chain joins TRBV13 to TRBJ2-5, with 9 positions matching TRBD2. With V trimmed by 2 bases and J by 4 bases, 2 bases remained unmatched. The CDR3 spans 14 residues. The germline V gene has CDR1 PRHDT and CDR2 FYEKMQ (reference sequence). The CDR3 bases that were read are TGTGCCAGCAGCTTATCAGCGGGAGGAGAGACC. Its protein product is CASSLSAGGET. The CDR3, in full, reads CASSLSAGGETQYF.

Of note for this clone: The read terminates 3 residues before the CDR3 end, so the remaining end is supplied by the germline J gene. The chain links TRBV7-9 to TRBJ2-3; a possible D gene is TRBD2 (6 bases). Germline V CDR1 and CDR2: SEHNR, FQNEAQ (reference sequence). The CDR3 runs to 14 residues. Incomplete CDR3 DNA: TGTGCCAGCAGCTTGCACGGGGGTGATCAGCCG. It encodes CASSLHGGDQP. The full CDR3 reads CASSLHGGDQPQYF.

With regard to this clone: From the germline J gene comes the end of the CDR3, since the read stops 3 residues before it. This chain links TRBV7-2 with TRBJ2-2, with D unclear. CDR1 is SGHTA and CDR2 is FQGNSA in the germline V gene. The ends were cut back, 1 base at V and 3 bases at J, with 6 bases in the middle. The CDR3 spans 14 residues. The CDR3 spells CASSLVGYTGELFF. CDR3 DNA, as far as it was read: TGTGCCAGCAGCTTAGTCGGTTACACCGGGGAG.

As for this clone: The read falls 3 residues short of the CDR3 end, and the missing part is taken from the germline J gene. V and J are TRBV18 and TRBJ1-2; D is undetermined. The CDR3 consists of 14 residues. V was pared by 3 bases and J by 0 bases, with 8 bases between. CDR1 and CDR2 (germline): KGHSH, LQKENI. The CDR3 here is CASSPTGANYGYTF. CDR3 DNA (partial): TGTGCCAGCTCACCCACCGGGGCTAACTATGGC. Variable domain in full (rest from reference TRBV18 and TRBJ1-2): NAGVMQNPRHLVRRRGQEARLRCSPMKGHSHVYWYRQLPEEGLKFMVYLQKENIIDESGMPKERFSAEFPKEGPSILRIQQVVRGDSAAYFCASSPTGANYGYTFGSGTRLTVV.

As concerns this clone: The read terminates 3 residues before the CDR3 end, so the remaining end is supplied by the germline J gene. The chain recombines TRBV6-2 or TRBV6-3 with TRBJ1-2; D might be TRBD1 (6 bases). Germline CDR1 and CDR2: MNHEY and SVGEGT. The CDR3 has 15 residues. CDR3 DNA (partial): TGTGCCAGCAGTTCCTCAACCCAGGGGCACGCCGAC. Protein sequence: CASSSSTQGHAD. From start to end, the CDR3 is CASSSSTQGHADYTF.

With regard to this clone: From the germline J gene comes the end of the CDR3, since the read stops 3 residues before it. This chain links TRBV19 with TRBJ2-3; weak D call: TRBD2 (5 bases). The V gene's germline CDR1 is LNHDA and CDR2 SQIVND (reference sequence). With 1 base removed from V and 2 bases from J, the gap between germline ends came to 13 bases. CDR3 size: 16 residues. The CDR3 spells CASSIGLDSITDTQYF. CDR3 bases read: TGTGCCAGTAGTATAGGATTGGACTCCATCACAGATACG.

The covered CDR3 bases are TGCAGCGTTGTATGGAACAGGGATAACACTGAA. It translates to CSVVWNRDNTE. The CDR3 reads in full as CSVVWNRDNTEAFF. This chain connects TRBV29-1 to TRBJ1-1; TRBD1 might be the D (6 bases). The CDR3 is cut off 3 residues early in the read; its end comes from the germline J gene. The CDR3 runs 14 residues. Germline CDR1 is SQVTM and CDR2 is ANQGSEA. The germline V and J ends were trimmed by 4 bases and 2 bases, with 14 bases remaining between them.

CDR3 DNA (partial): TGCGCCAGCAGCTTGGACGGACAGGGCGAATACCAGCCC. Its protein is CASSLDGQGEYQP. The CDR3 reads in full as CASSLDGQGEYQPQHF. The chain couples TRBV5-1 to TRBJ1-5; 8 bases map to TRBD1. The read finishes 3 residues shy of the CDR3 end, and the germline J gene is used to complete it. V trimming: 0 bases; J trimming: 7 bases; junction bases outside the gene matches: 9. This CDR3 spans 16 amino acids. Germline loops: CDR1 SGHRS, CDR2 YFSETQ.

As for this clone: The read ends 3 residues early relative to the CDR3; the germline J gene fills the gap. This chain connects TRBV16 to TRBJ2-5; 8 bases match TRBD1. CDR3 length: 15 residues. Germline CDR1 KGHSY, CDR2 FQNENV. Trimming cost V 0 bases and J 5 bases; bases outside gene matches: 5. The covered CDR3 bases are TGTGCCAGCAGCCAATCGGCAGGGGGCTGGGAGACC. Translated: CASSQSAGGWET. The full CDR3 protein reads CASSQSAGGWETQYF.

Points on this clone: The read terminates 3 residues before the CDR3 end, so the remaining end is supplied by the germline J gene. The chain carries TRBV19 and TRBJ2-3; D is ambiguous. Germline values: CDR1 LNHDA, CDR2 SQIVND (reference sequence). CDR3 length: 12 residues. CDR3 bases read: TGTGCCAGTAGTATAGGAGAACAGCCG. Encoded protein: CASSIGEQP. The whole CDR3 region reads CASSIGEQPQYF. The full variable domain, rest sourced from reference TRBV19 and TRBJ2-3, is DGGITQSPKYLFRKEGQNVTLSCEQNLNHDAMYWYRQDPGQGLRLIYYSQIVNDFQKGDIAEGYSVSREKKESFPLTVTSAQKNPTAFYLCASSIGEQPQYFGPGTRLTVL.

Notes on this clone: The observed sequence ends 3 residues before the CDR3 terminus, with the missing tail filled in from the germline J gene. The chain couples TRBV18 to TRBJ2-3, with D perhaps matching TRBD2 (5 bases). The CDR3 is made up of 15 amino acids. Germline values: CDR1 KGHSH, CDR2 LQKENI. The CDR3 loop is CASSPASLGRETQYF. Incomplete CDR3 DNA: TGTGCCAGCTCACCAGCTAGCCTAGGACGAGAGACG.

The CDR3 spells CSANGGRTDTQYF. Incomplete CDR3 DNA: TGCAGTGCGAACGGGGGGCGCACAGATACG. The genes are TRBV20-1 and TRBJ2-3, with D perhaps TRBD2 (7 bases). The read is 3 residues too short to cover the CDR3 end, so that end is filled in from the germline J gene. CDR1 DFQATT and CDR2 SNEGSKA come from the germline V gene (reference sequence). This CDR3 has 13 amino acids. Trimming shortened V by 6 bases and J by 1 base, and 11 bases separated the two germline ends.